These 23 T cell receptor beta chains originate from one sample sequenced in a study of beta chain features in type 1 diabetes. Study-level results: Within each of all four CD4+ subsets, Type 1 diabetes patients had TCRB CDR3s that were moderately but significantly shorter.

Their specific antigens are unknown. TCRB transcripts that were expressed got sequenced, as all of the isolated RNA had been reverse transcribed. Data came from immunoSEQ multiplex PCR; TCRdb stores just in-frame clones and leaves some out. The sample carries approximately 260,000 clones, roughly 22% recorded once. Material for sequencing was naive CD4+ T cells from blood. These receptors were obtained from a woman in her 40s with type 1 diabetes.

The chain has TRBV27 and TRBJ2-2; D is unclear. This CDR3 has 14 amino acids. The germline CDR1 and CDR2 sequences are MNHEY and SMNVEV (reference sequence). V lost 2 bases to trimming and J lost 1 base, with 5 bases between them. For the CDR3, the DNA is TGTGCCAGCAGTTTACCAGGGAACACCGGGGAGCTGTTTTTT. It is translated as CASSLPGNTGELFF.

This clone was seen a handful of times. J is TRBJ1-1 and V is TRBV9; D perhaps matches TRBD1 (5 bases). The CDR3 totals 14 residues. V was trimmed by 0 bases and J by 4 bases, leaving 10 bases between them. Germline loops: CDR1 SGDLS, CDR2 YYNGEE. The CDR3 DNA is TGTGCCAGCAGCGTAGTTGGGGGGAGCACTGAAGCTTTCTTT. This codes for CASSVVGGSTEAFF.

This chain connects TRBV14 to TRBJ1-1, with 7 nucleotides matching TRBD1. The CDR3 contains 15 residues. Germline trimming cut 0 bases from V and 5 bases from J; bases unmatched to any gene: 6. Germline CDR1 and CDR2: SGHDN and FVKESK. CDR3 nucleotides: TGTGCCAGCAGCCAAGATTACGACAGGGAGACTGAAGCTTTCTTT. It codes for CASSQDYDRETEAFF. Variable domain in full (rest from reference TRBV14 and TRBJ1-1): EAGVTQFPSHSVIEKGQTVTLRCDPISGHDNLYWYRRVMGKEIKFLLHFVKESKQDESGMPNNRFLAERTGGTYSTLKVQPAELEDSGVYFCASSQDYDRETEAFFGQGTRLTVV.

The V gene is TRBV6-4, the J gene TRBJ1-1; D is ambiguous. CDR3 length equals 13 residues. Germline-derived CDR1 and CDR2 are MRHNA and SNTAGT. Trimming shortened V by 5 bases and J by 2 bases, and 9 bases separated the two germline ends. The CDR3 DNA sequence: TGTGCCAGCAGTCTGGGAGTCAACACTGAAGCTTTCTTT. It translates to CASSLGVNTEAFF.

In its sample, this clone was seen a few times. The chain employs TRBV5-4 and TRBJ1-2, with TRBD1 matching 9 bases. The ends lost 1 base at V and 8 bases at J; junction bases unmatched: 6. The CDR3 spans 14 residues. Germline CDR1 SGHNT, CDR2 YYREEE (reference sequence). The CDR3 loop is CASSLSGQGRGYTF. CDR3 DNA sequence: TGTGCCAGCAGCTTGTCAGGACAGGGGAGAGGCTACACCTTC.

The chain has TRBV5-4 and TRBJ1-1, with D perhaps TRBD1 (5 bases). Germline-derived CDR1 and CDR2 are SGHNT and YYREEE (reference sequence). V lost 0 bases, J lost 8 bases, and 11 bases lay in between. The CDR3 sequence is 13 residues long. The CDR3 loop is CASSLDRQGEAFF. The CDR3 DNA reads as TGTGCCAGCAGCTTGGATCGTCAGGGAGAAGCTTTCTTT.

The V and J genes are TRBV9 and TRBJ1-1; D not resolved. With 0 bases removed from V and 1 base from J, the gap between germline ends came to 10 bases. CDR1 is SGDLS and CDR2 is YYNGEE in the germline V gene. This CDR3 has 15 residues. The CDR3 region is CASSVGVTSNTEAFF. The CDR3 nucleotides read TGTGCCAGCAGCGTAGGCGTCACTTCGAACACTGAAGCTTTCTTT.

CDR3 loop: CASSPASGAIGEQFF. CDR3 bases: TGTGCCAGCAGCCCTGCCTCAGGGGCGATCGGTGAGCAGTTCTTC. The chain recombines TRBV7-3 with TRBJ2-1; maybe TRBD1 (6 bases). Germline V gives CDR1 SGHTA, CDR2 FQGTGA. V was clipped by 5 bases and J by 9 bases, with 20 bases between them. There are 15 residues in the CDR3.

This clone was observed once. V and J are TRBV15 and TRBJ1-1; D gene ambiguous. CDR1 and CDR2 (germline): LNHNV, YYDKDF (reference sequence). The CDR3 is made up of 14 amino acids. V was pared by 4 bases and J by 10 bases, with 19 bases between. CDR3 nucleotides: TGTGCCACCAGCACTGGAGGAGAGGGTAAAAGAGCTTTCTTT. Its protein is CATSTGGEGKRAFF.

The V gene is TRBV28, the J gene TRBJ2-7, with 10 bases fitting TRBD2. Germline V gene sequence: CDR1 MDHEN, CDR2 SYDVKM. V lost 1 base, J lost 4 bases, and 7 bases stayed unmatched. The CDR3 has 16 residues. The CDR3 spells CASSLFSSGRGYEQYF. The CDR3 region has the DNA TGTGCCAGCAGTTTATTTTCCAGCGGGAGGGGGTACGAGCAGTACTTC.

This clone was counted a few times. The chain carries TRBV5-1 and TRBJ2-2; 14 bases fit TRBD2. The trim removed 7 bases at V and 2 bases at J, leaving 4 bases unmatched. The CDR3 is 16 residues long. CDR1 is SGHRS, CDR2 YFSETQ, per germline. This CDR3 reads CASGLAGGLNTGELFF. The CDR3 coding sequence is TGCGCCAGCGGACTAGCGGGAGGACTAAACACCGGGGAGCTGTTTTTT.

The gene calls are TRBV28 and TRBJ2-5, with D perhaps TRBD2 (6 bases). The germline CDR1 and CDR2 sequences are MDHEN and SYDVKM. The CDR3 is 13 residues long. With 7 bases removed from V and 5 bases from J, the gap between germline ends came to 14 bases. This CDR3 reads CASTDPGRETQYF. The CDR3 DNA sequence: TGTGCCAGCACCGACCCAGGGAGGGAGACCCAGTACTTC.

The genes are TRBV7-2 and TRBJ2-1, with a possible D match to TRBD1 (6 bases). Germline V gives CDR1 SGHTA, CDR2 FQGNSA. CDR3 length: 14 amino acids. Trimming cost V 5 bases and J 12 bases, with 20 bases left between them. The CDR3 nucleotides are TGTGCCAGCAGCCCTATCGGGGCAGGGGATACGCAGTTCTTC. Protein sequence: CASSPIGAGDTQFF.

V gene TRBV4-2 combines with J gene TRBJ2-5, with D perhaps TRBD2 (6 bases). The germline V gene encodes CDR1 LGHNA and CDR2 YNFKEQ. V lost 4 bases and J 2 bases, leaving 17 bases between the germline ends. The CDR3 is 16 residues long. CDR3 sequence reads: CASSRTSGGLQETQYF. The DNA of the CDR3 is TGTGCCAGCAGCCGTACTAGTGGAGGGCTTCAAGAGACCCAGTACTTC.

The table lists this clone with a few counts. The same CDR3 arises from other DNA sequences in this sample as well. The rearrangement links TRBV30 to TRBJ2-7, with unresolved D. Germline V gives CDR1 GTSNPN, CDR2 SVGIG (reference sequence). Trimming took off 0 bases at V and 0 bases at J, with 9 bases between the two ends. CDR3 size: 14 residues. The CDR3 reads CAWSVGGDSYEQYF. As DNA, the CDR3 is TGTGCCTGGAGTGTAGGCGGAGACTCCTACGAGCAGTACTTC.

The CDR3 nucleotides are TGTGCCAGCAGCTTTATACAGGGCAGGGAGCAGTTCTTC. Protein product: CASSFIQGREQFF. The rearrangement links TRBV7-2 to TRBJ2-1; weak D call: TRBD1 (6 bases). The CDR3 covers 13 residues. The V gene lost 3 bases and the J gene lost 10 bases, with 13 bases spanning the gap. Per the germline V gene, CDR1 is SGHTA and CDR2 is FQGNSA.

This clone was seen more than once but under ten times. The rearrangement joins TRBV7-2 to TRBJ1-2, with a tentative D call TRBD1 (5 bases). Trimming shortened V by 1 base and J by 8 bases, and 14 bases separated the two germline ends. The CDR3 is 14 residues long. The V gene's germline CDR1 is SGHTA and CDR2 FQGNSA. The CDR3 DNA reads as TGTGCCAGCAGCTTAGATCCAGGGCGAGGAGGCTACACCTTC. Translation gives CASSLDPGRGGYTF.

The V and J genes are TRBV4-1 and TRBJ1-5, with D possibly being TRBD1 (5 bases). The germline CDR1 and CDR2 sequences are MGHRA and YSYEKL. This CDR3 contains 14 residues. With 0 bases removed from V and 5 bases from J, the gap between germline ends came to 8 bases. The DNA of the CDR3 is TGCGCCAGCAGCCAAGATGGGGCGGATCAGCCCCAGCATTTT. This sequence encodes CASSQDGADQPQHF.

CDR3 residues: CAWSLGLAGGLVDEQFF. In DNA, the CDR3 is TGTGCCTGGTCCCTCGGACTAGCGGGAGGGCTCGTCGATGAGCAGTTCTTC. The chain employs TRBV30 and TRBJ2-1, with 15 bases aligning to TRBD2. The CDR3 loop spans 17 amino acids. The junction had 13 bases not matched to a gene; V was cut back by 5 bases and J by 8 bases. Germline values: CDR1 GTSNPN, CDR2 SVGIG (reference sequence).

The chain recombines TRBV6-1 with TRBJ2-3, with TRBD1 matching 8 bases. Germline CDR1 is MNHNS and CDR2 is SASEGT. The CDR3 length is 16 residues. V dropped 5 bases and J dropped 2; count of bases not matched to a gene: 9. The CDR3 is CASSQGTGQATDTQYF. CDR3 DNA: TGTGCCAGCAGTCAAGGGACGGGACAGGCCACAGATACGCAGTATTTT.

This clone was seen a handful of times. The chain carries TRBV18 and TRBJ1-1; 9 bases agree with TRBD1. The junction had 1 base not matched to a gene; V was cut back by 1 base and J by 1 base. Germline V gene data show CDR1 as KGHSH and CDR2 as LQKENI. The CDR3 sequence is 15 residues long. The CDR3: CASSPLQGANTEAFF. The CDR3 coding sequence is TGTGCCAGCTCACCACTACAGGGGGCGAACACTGAAGCTTTCTTT. Drawing the rest from reference TRBV18 and TRBJ1-1, the complete variable domain is NAGVMQNPRHLVRRRGQEARLRCSPMKGHSHVYWYRQLPEEGLKFMVYLQKENIIDESGMPKERFSAEFPKEGPSILRIQQVVRGDSAAYFCASSPLQGANTEAFFGQGTRLTVV.

J is TRBJ2-7 and V is TRBV7-3; possible D gene TRBD2, 6 bases. Trimming left V 1 base short and J 5 bases short, with 12 bases between. The germline CDR1 and CDR2 sequences are SGHTA and FQGTGA. This CDR3 comprises 14 residues. The CDR3 DNA is TGTGCCAGCAGCTTAAAACCGGGGGTCGACGAGCAGTACTTC. Translated: CASSLKPGVDEQYF.

The table lists this clone with a few counts. This chain connects TRBV28 to TRBJ2-5, with D unclear. This CDR3 contains 15 residues. Deletions cut 7 bases from V and 1 base from J, with 16 bases between. The germline CDR1 and CDR2 sequences are MDHEN and SYDVKM. In DNA, the CDR3 is TGTGCCAGCACCTTTATGCGAGGATCCCAAGAGACCCAGTACTTC. Its protein is CASTFMRGSQETQYF. Combining the CDR3 with reference TRBV28 and TRBJ2-5 gives the whole variable domain DVKVTQSSRYLVKRTGEKVFLECVQDMDHENMFWYRQDPGLGLRLIYFSYDVKMKEKGDIPEGYSVSREKKERFSLILESASTNQTSMYLCASTFMRGSQETQYFGPGTRLLVL.